This T cell receptor (beta chain) emerged from a study of blood T cell repertoires in COVID-19. As originally analysed: Reference gene primer amplification gave nucleated cell count estimates. This table comes from immunoSEQ multiplex PCR, and its TCRdb copy is limited to in-frame clones, with some not included. V, J and clone size reflect that table, while D and trimming were determined from the DNA. The sample has under 250,000 clones; 89% are singletons. The CDR3 has 17 amino acids. Germline V gives CDR1 MGHDK, CDR2 SYGVNS. Trimming pared 3 bases from V and 2 bases from J, leaving 19 bases between.

The specimen sequenced was peripheral blood. This rearrangement joins TRBV25-1 to TRBJ1-1, with D tentatively TRBD1 (6 bases). The receptor's source is a woman between 40 and 50 years old with acute or convalescent COVID-19. The CDR3 DNA sequence: TGTGCCAGCAGTGACCTAGGTGGGGCAGGGGATAACACTGAAGCTTTCTTT. Amino acids: CASSDLGGAGDNTEAFF.